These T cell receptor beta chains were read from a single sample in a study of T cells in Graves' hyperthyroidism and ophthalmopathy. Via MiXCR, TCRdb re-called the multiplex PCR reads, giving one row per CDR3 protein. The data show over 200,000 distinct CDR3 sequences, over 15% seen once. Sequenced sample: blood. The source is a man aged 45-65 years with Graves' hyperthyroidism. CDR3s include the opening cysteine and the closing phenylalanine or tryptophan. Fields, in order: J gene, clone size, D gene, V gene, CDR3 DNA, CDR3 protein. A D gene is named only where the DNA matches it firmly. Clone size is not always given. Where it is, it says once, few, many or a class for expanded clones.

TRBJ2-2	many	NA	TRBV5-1	TGCGCCAGCAGCTTGGACCCCAGGCCGGAGACTACCGGGGAGCTGTTTTTT	CASSLDPRPETTGELFF
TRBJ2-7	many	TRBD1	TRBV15	TGTGCCACCAGCAGCCAACAGGGGGTCTACGAGCAGTACTTC	CATSSQQGVYEQYF
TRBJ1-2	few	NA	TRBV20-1	TGCAGTGGTCCGCCCCCAGGGTATGGCTACACCTTC	CSGPPPGYGYTF
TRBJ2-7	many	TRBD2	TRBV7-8	TGTGCCAGCAGCTCGGGGACTAGCCGAGGGGCCTACGAGCAGTACTTC	CASSSGTSRGAYEQYF
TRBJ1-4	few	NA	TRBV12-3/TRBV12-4	TGTGCCAGCAGTTTCGTGGGCAGGGAAAAACTGTTTTTT	CASSFVGREKLFF
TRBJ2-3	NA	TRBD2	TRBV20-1	TGCAGTGCTAGAGAGTTCGGGAGGACTAGCGGCACAGATATGCAGTATTTT	CSAREFGRTSGTDMQYF
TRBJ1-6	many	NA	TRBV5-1	TGCGCCAGCAGTCGTTGGGACCGCGGTTCACCCCTCCACTTT	CASSRWDRGSPLHF
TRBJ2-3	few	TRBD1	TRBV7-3	TGTGCCAGCAGCTTAAGAGGGGGCGGGGATACGCAGTATTTT	CASSLRGGGDTQYF
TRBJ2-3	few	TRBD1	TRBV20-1	TGCAGTGCTAGAGATCGTCGCAGGGGGATCGCAGATACGCAGTATTTT	CSARDRRRGIADTQYF
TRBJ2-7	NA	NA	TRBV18	TGTGCCAGCTCACCAAACCACGAGCAGTACTTC	CASSPNHEQYF
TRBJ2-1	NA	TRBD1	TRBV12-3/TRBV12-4	TGTGCCAGCAGTTTAGAGACAGGGTTCAGGTTGTTGGAGCAGTTCTTC	CASSLETGFRLLEQFF
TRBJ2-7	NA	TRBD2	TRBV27	TGTGCCAGCAGTTCAGGGACTAGCGGGGACTACGAGCAGTACTTC	CASSSGTSGDYEQYF
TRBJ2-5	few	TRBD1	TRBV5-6	TGTGCCAGCAGCTTGGGGCTTTTAAGCTGGGACAGGGGGTACCAAGAGACCCAGTACTTC	CASSLGLLSWDRGYQETQYF
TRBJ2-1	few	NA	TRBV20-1	TGCAGTGCTAGTGGGCTAGGGGGGGCCTACAATGAGCAGTTCTTC	CSASGLGGAYNEQFF
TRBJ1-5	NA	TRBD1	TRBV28	TGTGCCAGCAGTTTATACAGGGGGCTTCAGCCCCAGCATTTT	CASSLYRGLQPQHF
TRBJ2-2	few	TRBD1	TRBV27	TGTGCCAGCAGTTCCCTGGGGACAGGAATGAACACCGGGGAGCTGTTTTTT	CASSSLGTGMNTGELFF
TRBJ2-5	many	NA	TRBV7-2	TGTGCCAGCAGCTCGACCCGTTCCGGTGAGACCCAGTACTTC	CASSSTRSGETQYF
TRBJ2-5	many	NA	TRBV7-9	TGTGCCAGCAGCCCCACTAGGGAGACCCAGTACTTC	CASSPTRETQYF
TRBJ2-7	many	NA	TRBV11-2	TGTGCCAGCAGCTTAGATCTGGGTGCCTACGAGCAGTACTTC	CASSLDLGAYEQYF
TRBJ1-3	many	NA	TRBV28	TGTGCCAGCAGTTCAAGGAGCTCTGGAAACACCATATATTTT	CASSSRSSGNTIYF
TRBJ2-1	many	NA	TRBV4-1	TGCGCCAGCAGCCAAGTTGACAACTCATTCGGGTATGAGCAGTTCTTC	CASSQVDNSFGYEQFF
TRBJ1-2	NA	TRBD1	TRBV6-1	TGTGCCAGCAGTGAGACCGGACAGGACTATGGCTACACCTTC	CASSETGQDYGYTF
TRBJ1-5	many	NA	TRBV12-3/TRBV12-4	TGTGCCAGCAGTTTAGATTTACAGTCATGGCCCCAGCATTTT	CASSLDLQSWPQHF
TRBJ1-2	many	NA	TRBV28	TGTGCCAGCAGTCTGACTGTGGGGTATGGCTACACCTTC	CASSLTVGYGYTF
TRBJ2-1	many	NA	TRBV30	TGTGCCTCGGGACTGACGAATGAGCAGTTCTTC	CASGLTNEQFF
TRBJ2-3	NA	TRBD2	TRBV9	TGTGCCAGCAGTGAAGCGTCTAGCGGGAGGTTAGATACGCAGTATTTT	CASSEASSGRLDTQYF
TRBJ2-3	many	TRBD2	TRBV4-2	TGTGCCAGCAGCCAAGCTAGTAGCGGGAGTGGGGATACGCAGTATTTT	CASSQASSGSGDTQYF
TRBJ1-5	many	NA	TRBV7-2	TGTGCCAGCAGCGCCTCTACGGGTCAGCCCCAGCATTTT	CASSASTGQPQHF
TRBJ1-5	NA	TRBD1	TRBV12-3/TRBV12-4	TGTGCCAGCAGTTTAGCAGGGGGCGGCGAGCAGCCCCAGCATTTT	CASSLAGGGEQPQHF
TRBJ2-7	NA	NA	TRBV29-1	TGCAGCGTTCGGACAGAAACCTACGAGCAGTACTTC	CSVRTETYEQYF
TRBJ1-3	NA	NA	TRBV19	TGTGCCAGTAGTATAGATCGACCGGGCTCTGGAAACACCATATATTTT	CASSIDRPGSGNTIYF
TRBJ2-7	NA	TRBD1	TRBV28	TGTGCCAGCAGCCCCTTCCATTGGGACAGCTCCTACGAGCAGTACTTC	CASSPFHWDSSYEQYF
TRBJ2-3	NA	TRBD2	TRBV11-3	TGTGCCAGCAGCCAACTAGCGGGAGGGCCGAGAACAGATACGCAGTATTTT	CASSQLAGGPRTDTQYF
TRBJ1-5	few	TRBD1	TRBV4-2	TGTACCAGCAGCTGGGGACAGGGAGATAGCAATCAGCCCCAGCATTTT	CTSSWGQGDSNQPQHF
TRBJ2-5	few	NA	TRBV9	TGTGCCAGCAGCGTAGCGGGGGTTGGAGGAGAGACCCAGTACTTC	CASSVAGVGGETQYF
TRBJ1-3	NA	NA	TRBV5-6	TGTGTCAGCAGCCCAACCCCTGGAAACACCATATATTTT	CVSSPTPGNTIYF
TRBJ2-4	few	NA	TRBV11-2	TGTGCCAGCAGACAGGGGGGGCTAGCCAAAAACATTCAGTACTTC	CASRQGGLAKNIQYF
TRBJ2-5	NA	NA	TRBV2	TGTGCCAGCAGTGGAGGCGGGATCCAAGAGACCCAGTACTTC	CASSGGGIQETQYF
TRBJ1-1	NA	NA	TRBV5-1	TGCGCCAGCAGCTTGGGACGGTTGAACACTGAAGCTTTCTTT	CASSLGRLNTEAFF
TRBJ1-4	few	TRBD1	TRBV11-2	TGTGCCAGCAGCCACCGGGACAGGGGAGATGAAAAACTGTTTTTT	CASSHRDRGDEKLFF
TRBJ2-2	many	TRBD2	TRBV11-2	TGTGCCAGCAGACGGACTAGCGGTCACACCGGGGAGCTGTTTTTT	CASRRTSGHTGELFF
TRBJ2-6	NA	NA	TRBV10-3	TGTGCCATCAGTGGGGGGCCTTTCTCTGGGGCCAACGTCCTGACTTTC	CAISGGPFSGANVLTF